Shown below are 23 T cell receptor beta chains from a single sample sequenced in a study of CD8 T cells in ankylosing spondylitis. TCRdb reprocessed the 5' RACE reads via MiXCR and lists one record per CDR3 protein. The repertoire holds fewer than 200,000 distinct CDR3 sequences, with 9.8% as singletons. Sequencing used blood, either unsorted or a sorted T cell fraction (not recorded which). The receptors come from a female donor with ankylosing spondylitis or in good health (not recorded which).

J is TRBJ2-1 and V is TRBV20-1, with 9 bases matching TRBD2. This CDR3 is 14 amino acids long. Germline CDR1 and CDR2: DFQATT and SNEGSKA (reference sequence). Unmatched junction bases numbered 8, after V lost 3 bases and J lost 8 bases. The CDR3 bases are TGCAGTGCTAGTCGGCTAGCGGGACGCGATGAGCAGTTCTTC. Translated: CSASRLAGRDEQFF.

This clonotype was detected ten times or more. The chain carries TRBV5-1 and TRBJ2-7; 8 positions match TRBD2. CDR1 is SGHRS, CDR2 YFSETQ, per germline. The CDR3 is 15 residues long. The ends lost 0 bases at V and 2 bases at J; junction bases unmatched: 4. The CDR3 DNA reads TGCGCCAGCAGCTTGGCAAGCGGGAGAACCTACGAGCAGTACTTC. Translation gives CASSLASGRTYEQYF. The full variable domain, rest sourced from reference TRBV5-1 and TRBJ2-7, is KAGVTQTPRYLIKTRGQQVTLSCSPISGHRSVSWYQQTPGQGLQFLFEYFSETQRNKGNFPGRFSGRQFSNSRSEMNVSTLELGDSALYLCASSLASGRTYEQYFGPGTRLTVT.

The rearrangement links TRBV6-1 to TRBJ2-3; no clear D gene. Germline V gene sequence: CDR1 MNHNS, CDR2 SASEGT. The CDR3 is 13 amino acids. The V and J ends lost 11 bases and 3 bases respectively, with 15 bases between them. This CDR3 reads CASTISRTDTQYF. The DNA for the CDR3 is TGTGCCTCCACTATCTCCCGGACAGATACGCAGTATTTT.

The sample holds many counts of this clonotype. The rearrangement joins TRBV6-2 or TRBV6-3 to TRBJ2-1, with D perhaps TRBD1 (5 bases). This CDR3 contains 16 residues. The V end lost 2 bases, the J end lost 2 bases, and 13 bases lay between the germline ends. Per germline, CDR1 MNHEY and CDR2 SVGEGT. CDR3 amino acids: CASSYTNRFPYNEQFF. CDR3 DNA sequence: TGTGCCAGCAGTTACACAAACAGGTTTCCCTACAATGAGCAGTTCTTC.

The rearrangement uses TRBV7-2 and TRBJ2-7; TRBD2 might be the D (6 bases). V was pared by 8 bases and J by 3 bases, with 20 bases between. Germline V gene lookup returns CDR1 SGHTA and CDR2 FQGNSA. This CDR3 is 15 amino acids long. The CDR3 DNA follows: TGTGCCAGCGAGGACACCTGGCGGGGCGACTACGAGCAGTACTTC. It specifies CASEDTWRGDYEQYF.

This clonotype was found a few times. Here the CDR3 reads CASSLDSRNIQYF. The CDR3 DNA sequence: TGTGCCAGCAGTCTGGACAGTAGGAACATTCAGTACTTC. The rearrangement uses TRBV6-2 or TRBV6-3 and TRBJ2-4, with a tentative D call TRBD1 (6 bases). The CDR3 sequence is 13 residues long. Trimming took off 5 bases at V and 7 bases at J, with 12 bases between the two ends. From germline, CDR1 is MNHEY and CDR2 SVGEGT.

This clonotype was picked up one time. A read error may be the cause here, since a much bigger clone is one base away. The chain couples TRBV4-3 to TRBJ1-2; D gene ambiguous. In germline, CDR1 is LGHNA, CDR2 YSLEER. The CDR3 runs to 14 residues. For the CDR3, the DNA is TGCGCCTGCAGCCCGCATAATCTTAACTATGGCTACACCTTC. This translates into CACSPHNLNYGYTF.

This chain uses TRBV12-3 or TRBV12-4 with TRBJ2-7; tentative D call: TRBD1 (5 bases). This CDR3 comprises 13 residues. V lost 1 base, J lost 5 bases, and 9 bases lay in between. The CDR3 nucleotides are TGTGCCAGCAGTTTAGGGGGCTGGAACGAGCAGTACTTC. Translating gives CASSLGGWNEQYF.

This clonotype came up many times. The CDR3 sequence: CATSDSGTVNEQFF. DNA of the CDR3: TGTGCCACCAGTGACTCCGGGACAGTGAACGAGCAGTTCTTC. This sequence joins TRBV24-1 and TRBJ2-1; 7 nucleotides agree with TRBD1. CDR1 is KGHDR and CDR2 is SFDVKD in the germline V gene. The trim removed 4 bases at V and 10 bases at J, leaving 9 bases unmatched. CDR3 size: 14 residues.

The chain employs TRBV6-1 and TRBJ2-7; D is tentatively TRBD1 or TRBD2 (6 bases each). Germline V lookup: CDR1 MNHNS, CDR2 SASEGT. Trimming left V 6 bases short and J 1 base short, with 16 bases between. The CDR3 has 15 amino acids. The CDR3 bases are TGTGCCAGCAGCTCCCCCAAGGGGGGTTCCTACGAGCAGTACTTC. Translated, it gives CASSSPKGGSYEQYF.

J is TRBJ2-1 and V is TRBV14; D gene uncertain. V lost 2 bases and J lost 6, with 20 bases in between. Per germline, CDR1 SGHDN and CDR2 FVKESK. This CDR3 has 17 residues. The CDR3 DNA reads TGTGCCAGCAGCCAACCGATGGTATCGGGTGGTCTCAATGAGCAGTTCTTC. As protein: CASSQPMVSGGLNEQFF.

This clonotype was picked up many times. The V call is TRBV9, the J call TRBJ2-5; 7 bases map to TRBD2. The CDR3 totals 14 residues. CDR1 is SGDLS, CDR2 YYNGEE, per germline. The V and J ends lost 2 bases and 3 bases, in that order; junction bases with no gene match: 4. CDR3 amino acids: CASSVGGLKETQYF. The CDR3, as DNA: TGTGCCAGCAGCGTGGGAGGGTTAAAAGAGACCCAGTACTTC. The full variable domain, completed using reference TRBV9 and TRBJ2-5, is DSGVTQTPKHLITATGQRVTLRCSPRSGDLSVYWYQQSLDQGLQFLIQYYNGEERAKGNILERFSAQQFPDLHSELNLSSLELGDSALYFCASSVGGLKETQYFGPGTRLLVL.

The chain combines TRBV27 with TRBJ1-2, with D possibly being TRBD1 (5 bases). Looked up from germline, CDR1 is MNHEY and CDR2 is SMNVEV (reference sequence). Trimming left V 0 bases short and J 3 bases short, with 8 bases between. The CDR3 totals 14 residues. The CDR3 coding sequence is TGTGCCAGCAGTTTATCGGGGGGGGACTATGGCTACACCTTC. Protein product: CASSLSGGDYGYTF.

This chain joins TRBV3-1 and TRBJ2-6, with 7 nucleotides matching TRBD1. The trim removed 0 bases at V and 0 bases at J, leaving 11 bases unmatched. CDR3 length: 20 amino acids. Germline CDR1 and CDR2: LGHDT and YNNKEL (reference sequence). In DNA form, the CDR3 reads TGTGCCAGCAGCCAAGAACAGGGGCTTTTTTTGGGCTCTGGGGCCAACGTCCTGACTTTC. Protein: CASSQEQGLFLGSGANVLTF.

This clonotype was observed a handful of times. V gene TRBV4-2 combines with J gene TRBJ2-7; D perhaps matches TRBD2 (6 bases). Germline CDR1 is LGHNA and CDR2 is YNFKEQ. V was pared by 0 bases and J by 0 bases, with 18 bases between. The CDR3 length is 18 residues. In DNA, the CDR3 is TGTGCCAGCAGCCAAGAACTGAGTTTAGCGGAACTCTCCTACGAGCAGTACTTC. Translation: CASSQELSLAELSYEQYF.

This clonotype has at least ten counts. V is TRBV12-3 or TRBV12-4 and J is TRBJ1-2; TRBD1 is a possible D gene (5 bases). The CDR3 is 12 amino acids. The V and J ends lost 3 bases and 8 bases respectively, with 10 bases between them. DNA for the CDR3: TGTGCCAGCAGTTTGTTCAGGGAAGGCTACACCTTC. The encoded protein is CASSLFREGYTF.

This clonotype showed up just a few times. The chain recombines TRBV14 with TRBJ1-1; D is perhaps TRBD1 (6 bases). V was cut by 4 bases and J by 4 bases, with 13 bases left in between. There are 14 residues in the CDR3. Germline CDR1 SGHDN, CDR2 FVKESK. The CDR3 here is CASSPRGGSTEAFF. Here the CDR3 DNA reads TGTGCCAGCAGCCCACGAGGGGGGAGCACTGAAGCTTTCTTT.

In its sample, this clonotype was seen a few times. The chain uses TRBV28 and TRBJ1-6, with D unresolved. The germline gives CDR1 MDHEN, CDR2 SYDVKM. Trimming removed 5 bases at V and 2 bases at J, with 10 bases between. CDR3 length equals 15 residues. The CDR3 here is CASSDGEAYNSPLHF. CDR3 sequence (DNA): TGTGCCAGCAGTGACGGGGAGGCCTATAATTCACCCCTCCACTTT.

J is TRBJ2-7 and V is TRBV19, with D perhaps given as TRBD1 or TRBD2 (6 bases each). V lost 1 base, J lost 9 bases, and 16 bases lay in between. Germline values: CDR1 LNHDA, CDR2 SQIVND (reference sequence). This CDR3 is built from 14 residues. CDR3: CASSIALGGRRQYF. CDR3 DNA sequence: TGTGCCAGTAGTATAGCGCTGGGGGGCCGACGGCAGTACTTC.

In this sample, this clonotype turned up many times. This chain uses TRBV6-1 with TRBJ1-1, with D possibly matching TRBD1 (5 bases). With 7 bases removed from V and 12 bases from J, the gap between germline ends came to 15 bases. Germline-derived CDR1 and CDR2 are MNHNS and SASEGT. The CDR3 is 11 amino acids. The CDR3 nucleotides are TGTGCCAGCATCATGACAGTTAGGTCTTTCTTT. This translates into CASIMTVRSFF.

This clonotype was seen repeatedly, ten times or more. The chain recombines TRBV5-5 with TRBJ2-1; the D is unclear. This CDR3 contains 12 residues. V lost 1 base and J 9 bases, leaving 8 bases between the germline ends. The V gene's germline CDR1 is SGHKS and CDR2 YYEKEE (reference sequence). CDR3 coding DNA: TGTGCCAGCAGCTTGTCTGGCTCTGAGCAGTTCTTC. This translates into CASSLSGSEQFF.

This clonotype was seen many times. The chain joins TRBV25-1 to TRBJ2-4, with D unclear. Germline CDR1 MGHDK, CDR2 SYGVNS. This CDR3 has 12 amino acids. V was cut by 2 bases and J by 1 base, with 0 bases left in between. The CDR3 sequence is CASSEAKNIQYF. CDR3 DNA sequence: TGTGCCAGCAGTGAAGCCAAAAACATTCAGTACTTC.

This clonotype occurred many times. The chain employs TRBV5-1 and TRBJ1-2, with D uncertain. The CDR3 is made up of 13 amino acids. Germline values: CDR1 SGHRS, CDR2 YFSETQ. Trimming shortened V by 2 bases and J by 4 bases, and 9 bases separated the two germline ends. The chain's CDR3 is CASSFSEGYGYTF. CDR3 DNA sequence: TGCGCCAGCAGCTTTTCGGAGGGCTATGGCTACACCTTC.